Sequencing of this TCR beta chain was carried out in a study of CD8 T cells in ankylosing spondylitis. MiXCR, applied by TCRdb to the 5' RACE reads, yields one record per CDR3 protein. This table holds under 250,000 distinct CDR3 sequences, roughly 32% found once. The specimen sequenced was blood, either unsorted or a sorted T cell fraction (not recorded which). The receptor was isolated from a male donor with ankylosing spondylitis or in good health (not recorded which).

The CDR3 region has the DNA TGTGCCAGCAGTAGAAGCGGGACAGGGGTCCATGAGCAGTTCTTC. Its translation is CASSRSGTGVHEQFF. The chain uses TRBV28 and TRBJ2-1, with 10 bases identical to TRBD1. The CDR3 sequence is 15 residues long. The junction had 9 bases not matched to a gene; V was cut back by 5 bases and J by 8 bases. Germline CDR1 is MDHEN and CDR2 is SYDVKM.